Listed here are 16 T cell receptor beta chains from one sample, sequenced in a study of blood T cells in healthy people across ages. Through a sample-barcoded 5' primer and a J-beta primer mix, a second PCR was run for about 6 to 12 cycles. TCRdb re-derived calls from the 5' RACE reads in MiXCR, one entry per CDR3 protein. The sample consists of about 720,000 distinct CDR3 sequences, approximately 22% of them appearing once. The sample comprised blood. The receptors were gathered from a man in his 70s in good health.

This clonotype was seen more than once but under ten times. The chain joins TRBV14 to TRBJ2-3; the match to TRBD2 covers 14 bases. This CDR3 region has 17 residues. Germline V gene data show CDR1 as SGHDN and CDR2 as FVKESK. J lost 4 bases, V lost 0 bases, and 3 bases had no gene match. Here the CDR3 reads CASSQDWGLAGADTQYF. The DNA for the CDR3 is TGTGCCAGCAGCCAAGATTGGGGACTAGCGGGGGCAGATACGCAGTATTTT.

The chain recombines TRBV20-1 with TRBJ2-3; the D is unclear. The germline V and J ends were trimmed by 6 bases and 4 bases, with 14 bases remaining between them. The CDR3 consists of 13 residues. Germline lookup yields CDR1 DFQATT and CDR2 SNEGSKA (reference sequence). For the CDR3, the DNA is TGCAGTGCCCCTGACGTGTTCGCAGATACGCAGTATTTT. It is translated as CSAPDVFADTQYF.

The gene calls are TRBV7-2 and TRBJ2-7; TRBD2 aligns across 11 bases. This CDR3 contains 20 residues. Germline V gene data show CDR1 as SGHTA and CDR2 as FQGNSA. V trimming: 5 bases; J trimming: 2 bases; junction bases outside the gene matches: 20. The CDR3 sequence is CASSPFYFTSGGRLPYEQYF. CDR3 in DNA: TGTGCCAGCAGCCCCTTCTATTTTACTAGCGGGGGACGATTGCCCTACGAGCAGTACTTC.

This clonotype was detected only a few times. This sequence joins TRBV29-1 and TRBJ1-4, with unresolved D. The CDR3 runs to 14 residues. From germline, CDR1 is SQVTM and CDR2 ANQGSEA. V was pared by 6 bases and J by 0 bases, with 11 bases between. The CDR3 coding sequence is TGCAGCGTCGCGGATCGGGCAACTAATGAAAAACTGTTTTTT. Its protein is CSVADRATNEKLFF.

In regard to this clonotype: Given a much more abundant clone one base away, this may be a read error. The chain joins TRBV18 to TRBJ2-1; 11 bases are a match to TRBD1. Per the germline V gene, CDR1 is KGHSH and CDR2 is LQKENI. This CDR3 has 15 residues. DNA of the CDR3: TGTGCCAGCTCACCGGGACAGGGGGTCTACGATGAGCAGTTCTTC. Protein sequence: CASSPGQGVYDEQFF.

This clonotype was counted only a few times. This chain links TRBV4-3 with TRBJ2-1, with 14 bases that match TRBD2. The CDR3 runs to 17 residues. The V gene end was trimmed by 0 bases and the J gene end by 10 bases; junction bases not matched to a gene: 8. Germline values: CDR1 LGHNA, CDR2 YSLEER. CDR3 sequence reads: CASSQDQGLAGAGEQFF. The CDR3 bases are TGCGCCAGCAGCCAAGATCAGGGACTAGCGGGAGCAGGGGAGCAGTTCTTC.

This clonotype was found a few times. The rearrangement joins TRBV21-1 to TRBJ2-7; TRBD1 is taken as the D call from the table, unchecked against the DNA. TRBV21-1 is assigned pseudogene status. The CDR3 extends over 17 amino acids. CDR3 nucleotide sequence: TGTGCCAGCAGCAAAAGCCTACAAGAAGCCCCTACCTACGAGCAGTACTTC. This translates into CASSKSLQEAPTYEQYF.

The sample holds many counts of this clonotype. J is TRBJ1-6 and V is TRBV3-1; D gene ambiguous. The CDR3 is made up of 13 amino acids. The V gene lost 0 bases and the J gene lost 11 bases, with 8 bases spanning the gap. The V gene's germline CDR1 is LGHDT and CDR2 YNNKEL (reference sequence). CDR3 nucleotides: TGTGCCAGCAGCCAAGAAGGAATGACACCCCTCCACTTT. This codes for CASSQEGMTPLHF.

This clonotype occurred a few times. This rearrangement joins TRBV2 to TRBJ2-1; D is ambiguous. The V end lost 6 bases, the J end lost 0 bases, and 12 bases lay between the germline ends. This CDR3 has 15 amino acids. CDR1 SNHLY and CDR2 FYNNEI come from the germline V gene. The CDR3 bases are TGTGCCAGCAGGTACTCCCTGAGCTCCTACAATGAGCAGTTCTTC. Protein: CASRYSLSSYNEQFF.

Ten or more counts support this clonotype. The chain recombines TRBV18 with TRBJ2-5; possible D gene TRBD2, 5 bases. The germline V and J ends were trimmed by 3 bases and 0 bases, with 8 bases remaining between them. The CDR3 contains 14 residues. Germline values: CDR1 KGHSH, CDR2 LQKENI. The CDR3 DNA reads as TGTGCCAGCTCACCCGGACTGTACCAAGAGACCCAGTACTTC. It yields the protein CASSPGLYQETQYF.

The CDR3 DNA reads TGTGCCAGCAGCACCGGACAGAACGCTGCGGCTTTCTTT. Protein product: CASSTGQNAAAFF. The chain employs TRBV7-8 and TRBJ1-1; D perhaps matches TRBD1 (6 bases). Per germline, CDR1 SGHVS and CDR2 FQNEAQ. V gave up 5 bases and J gave up 11 bases, with 18 bases separating them. The CDR3 totals 13 residues.

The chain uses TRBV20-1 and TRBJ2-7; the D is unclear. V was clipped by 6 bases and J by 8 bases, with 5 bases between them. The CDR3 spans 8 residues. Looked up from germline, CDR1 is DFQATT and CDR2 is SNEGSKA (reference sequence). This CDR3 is CSAGQQYF. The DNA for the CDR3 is TGCAGTGCCGGACAGCAGTACTTC.

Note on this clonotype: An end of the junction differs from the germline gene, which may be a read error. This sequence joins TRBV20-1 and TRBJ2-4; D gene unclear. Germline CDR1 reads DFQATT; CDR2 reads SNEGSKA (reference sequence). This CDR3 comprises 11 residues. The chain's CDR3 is CSAREGNVQYF. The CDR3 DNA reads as TGCAGTGCTAGAGAGGGAAACGTTCAGTACTTC.

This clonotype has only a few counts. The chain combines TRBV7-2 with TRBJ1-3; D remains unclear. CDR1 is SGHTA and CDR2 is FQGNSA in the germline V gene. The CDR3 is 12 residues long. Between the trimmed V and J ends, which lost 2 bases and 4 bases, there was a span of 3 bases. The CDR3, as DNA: TGTGCCAGCAGCTTACGGGGAAACACCATATATTTT. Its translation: CASSLRGNTIYF.

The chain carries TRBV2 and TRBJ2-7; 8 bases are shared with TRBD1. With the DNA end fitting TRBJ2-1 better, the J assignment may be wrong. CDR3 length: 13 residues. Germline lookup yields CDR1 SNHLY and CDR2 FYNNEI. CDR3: CASRGTGGDEQFF. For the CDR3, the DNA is TGTGCCAGCAGGGGAACAGGGGGTGATGAGCAGTTCTTC.

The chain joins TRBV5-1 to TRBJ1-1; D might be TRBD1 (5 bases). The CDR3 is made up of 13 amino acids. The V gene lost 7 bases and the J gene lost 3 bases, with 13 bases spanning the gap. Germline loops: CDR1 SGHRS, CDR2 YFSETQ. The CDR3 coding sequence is TGCGCCAGCTCTAGGGTGGGGGACACTGAAGCTTTCTTT. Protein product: CASSRVGDTEAFF.